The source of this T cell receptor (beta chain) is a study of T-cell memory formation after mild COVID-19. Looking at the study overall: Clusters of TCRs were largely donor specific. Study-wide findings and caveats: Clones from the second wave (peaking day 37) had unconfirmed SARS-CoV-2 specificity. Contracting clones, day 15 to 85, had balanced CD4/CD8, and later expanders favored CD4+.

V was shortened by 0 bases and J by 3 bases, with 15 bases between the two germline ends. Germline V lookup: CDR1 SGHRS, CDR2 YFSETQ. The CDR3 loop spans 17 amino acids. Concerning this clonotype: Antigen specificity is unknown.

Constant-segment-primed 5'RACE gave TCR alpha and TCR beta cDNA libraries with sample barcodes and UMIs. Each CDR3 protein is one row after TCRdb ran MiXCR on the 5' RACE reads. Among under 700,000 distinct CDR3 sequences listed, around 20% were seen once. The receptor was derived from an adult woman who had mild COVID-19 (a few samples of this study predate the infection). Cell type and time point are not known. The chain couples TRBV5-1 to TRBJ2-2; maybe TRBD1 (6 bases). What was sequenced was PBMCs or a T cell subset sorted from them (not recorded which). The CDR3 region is CASSLGLHRVDTGELFF. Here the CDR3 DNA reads TGCGCCAGCAGCTTGGGTCTGCACAGGGTGGACACCGGGGAGCTGTTTTTT.